Listed here are 9 T cell receptor beta chains from one sample, sequenced in a study of shared clonotypes between healthy human individuals. Using immunoSEQ multiplex PCR, the repertoire was profiled, and TCRdb retains in-frame clones only, with some absent. The table has over 950,000 clones, 70% to 85% seen once. The sequencing sample was made of memory CD4+ T cells from PBMCs. Specified subset: CD45RA-negative fraction. Receptor source: a man aged 18 to 30 in good health. Some clones in this sample may be carry-over from other donors' samples.

V is TRBV6-1 and J is TRBJ1-6, with D maybe TRBD1 (5 bases). Looked up from germline, CDR1 is MNHNS and CDR2 is SASEGT. This CDR3 comprises 14 residues. Trimming pared 7 bases from V and 5 bases from J, leaving 12 bases between. CDR3 loop: CASTRGQNNSPLHF. The CDR3 region has the DNA TGTGCCAGCACCCGAGGACAAAATAATTCACCCCTCCACTTT.

V and J are TRBV28 and TRBJ2-3, with D perhaps given as TRBD1 or TRBD2 (6 bases each). Trimming took 7 bases from V and 6 from J, leaving 17 bases between them. This CDR3 has 14 amino acids. CDR1 MDHEN and CDR2 SYDVKM come from the germline V gene. CDR3 DNA sequence: TGTGCCAGCATTATAGGGGGGACCGCGGATACGCAGTATTTT. It specifies CASIIGGTADTQYF.

This clone was seen a handful of times. The DNA of the CDR3 is TGTGCCAGCAGTTTAATGCCGATACGGGCCAGGGTACGTATAGCCAAAAACATTCAGTACTTC. Its translation is CASSLMPIRARVRIAKNIQYF. This chain connects TRBV28 to TRBJ2-4; TRBD1 might be the D (5 bases). V lost 2 bases and J lost 0, with 26 bases in between. Germline CDR1 is MDHEN and CDR2 is SYDVKM. CDR3 length: 21 residues.

This sequence joins TRBV29-1 and TRBJ2-2, with TRBD2 identical over 12 bases. The CDR3 consists of 17 residues. V gave up 4 bases and J gave up 5 bases; unmatched junction bases: 11. Per germline, CDR1 SQVTM and CDR2 ANQGSEA. In DNA, the CDR3 is TGCAGCGTTGCCCTGGGGCCTAGCGGGAGGGGAACCGGGGAGCTGTTTTTT. It is translated as CSVALGPSGRGTGELFF.

The chain couples TRBV6-5 to TRBJ2-7; 9 nucleotides match TRBD1. The CDR3 runs to 14 residues. Trimming at V came to 3 bases and at J to 6 bases, leaving 6 bases not matched to a gene. The germline gives CDR1 MNHEY, CDR2 SVGAGI. Here the CDR3 DNA reads TGTGCCAGCAGTTATTGGGACAGGGTTGGCGAGCAGTACTTC. Amino acids: CASSYWDRVGEQYF.

Written as DNA, the CDR3 is TGTGCCAGTACCCCCGGGAGCCCCACCGGGGAGCTGTTTTTT. Amino acid sequence: CASTPGSPTGELFF. The chain uses TRBV11-2 and TRBJ2-2, with a tentative D call TRBD2 (6 bases). Germline values: CDR1 SGHAT, CDR2 FQNNGV. Trimming cost V 9 bases and J 4 bases, with 15 bases left between them. The CDR3 contains 14 residues.

CDR3 residues: CASSPDVPGTGELFF. CDR3 in DNA: TGTGCCAGCTCACCTGATGTTCCAGGGACCGGGGAGCTGTTTTTT. J is TRBJ2-2 and V is TRBV18, with TRBD1 as a possible D gene (5 bases). Germline CDR1 KGHSH, CDR2 LQKENI. This CDR3 spans 15 amino acids. V was pared by 3 bases and J by 5 bases, with 13 bases between.

Concerning this clone: The likely explanation is a read error, given a far larger clone one base away. Other DNA sequences in this sample translate to the same CDR3. The CDR3 spells CASSESGRWAYEQYF. The CDR3 DNA reads as TGTGCCAGCAGTGAATCCGGCCGATGGGCCTACGAGCAGTACTTC. The J gene is TRBJ2-7, the V gene TRBV25-1; D gene uncertain. V lost 1 base and J 2 bases, leaving 12 bases between the germline ends. The CDR3 runs to 15 residues. CDR1 is MGHDK, CDR2 SYGVNS, per germline.

The sample holds many counts of this clone. CDR3 sequence reads: CASRPGTTQETQYF. The CDR3 nucleotides read TGTGCCAGCAGGCCCGGGACAACCCAAGAGACCCAGTACTTC. The gene calls are TRBV7-8 and TRBJ2-5; maybe TRBD1 (6 bases). Germline V lookup: CDR1 SGHVS, CDR2 FQNEAQ. V dropped 6 bases and J dropped 1 base, with 12 bases sitting between them. This CDR3 is built from 14 residues.